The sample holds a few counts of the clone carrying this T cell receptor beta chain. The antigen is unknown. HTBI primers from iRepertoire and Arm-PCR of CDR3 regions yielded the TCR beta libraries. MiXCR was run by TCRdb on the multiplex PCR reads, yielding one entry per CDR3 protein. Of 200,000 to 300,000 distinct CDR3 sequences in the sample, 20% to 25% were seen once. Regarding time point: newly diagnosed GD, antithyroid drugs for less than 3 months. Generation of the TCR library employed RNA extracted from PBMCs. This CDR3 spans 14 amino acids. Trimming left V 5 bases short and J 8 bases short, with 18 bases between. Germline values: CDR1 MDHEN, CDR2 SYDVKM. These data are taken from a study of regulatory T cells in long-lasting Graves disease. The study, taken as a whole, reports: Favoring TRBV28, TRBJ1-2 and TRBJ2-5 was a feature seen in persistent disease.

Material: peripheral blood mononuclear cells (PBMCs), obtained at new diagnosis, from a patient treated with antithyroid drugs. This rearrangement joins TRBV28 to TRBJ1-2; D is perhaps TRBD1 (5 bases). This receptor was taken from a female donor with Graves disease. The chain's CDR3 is CASSPPPTGRGYTF. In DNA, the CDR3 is TGTGCCAGCAGTCCCCCCCCTACAGGTCGCGGCTACACCTTC.